A selection of T cell receptor beta chains follows, all from one sample in a study of CD8 T cells in Susac syndrome. TCRdb ran MiXCR on the immunoSEQ multiplex PCR reads and lists one entry per CDR3 protein. Found here are about 210,000 distinct CDR3 sequences, about 95% of them singletons; the top ten hold 0.08% to 0.095%. Sequencing input: CD4+ T cells from PBMCs. These receptors originate from a human donor with multiple sclerosis. Each CDR3 is given with its conserved first and last residue. A D gene is named only where the DNA matches it firmly. Size is stated for part of the rows, as once, few or many counts, or as a class when the clone is expanded.

clone_size | j_call | v_call | d_call | cdr3_nt | cdr3_aa
- | TRBJ2-1 | TRBV9 | TRBD2 | TGTGCCAGCAGCGTGACTAGCGCTAACAATGAGCAGTTCTTC | CASSVTSANNEQFF
- | TRBJ1-2 | TRBV30 | TRBD1 | TGTGCCTGTTCGACAGGGGCCTATGGCTACACCTTC | CACSTGAYGYTF
- | TRBJ2-2 | TRBV21-1 | - | TGTGCCAGCAGCATAGGCGGGGAGCTGTTTTTT | CASSIGGELFF
- | TRBJ2-5 | TRBV28 | - | TGTGCCAGCAGTTTACTGGAGACCCAGTACTTC | CASSLLETQYF
- | TRBJ2-1 | TRBV2 | - | TGTGCCAGCAGGTACTACAATGAGCAGTTCTTC | CASRYYNEQFF
- | TRBJ2-1 | TRBV7-2 | TRBD2 | TGTGCCAGCAGCGTCCTCGGGACTAGCGGACGAGGTGAGCAGTTCTTC | CASSVLGTSGRGEQFF
- | TRBJ2-3 | TRBV20-1 | - | TGCAGTGCTACCCGGGGGGCCTACACAGATACGCAGTATTTT | CSATRGAYTDTQYF
- | TRBJ2-7 | TRBV7-9 | TRBD2 | TGTGCCAGCAGCGCGAGTAGACTAGCGGGAATTTCCTACGAGCAGTACTTC | CASSASRLAGISYEQYF
once | TRBJ1-1 | TRBV29-1 | TRBD1 | TGCAGCGTTGCTCACGGGACAGGGAGTCGGGGTGAAGCTTTCTTT | CSVAHGTGSRGEAFF
- | TRBJ2-1 | TRBV29-1 | TRBD2 | TGCAGCGTCGCCATAGCGGGGGGGTCCTACAATGAGCAGTTCTTC | CSVAIAGGSYNEQFF
- | TRBJ1-1 | TRBV9 | - | TGTGCCAGCAGCGTAGGAAGAGAGAGAACTGAAGCTTTCTTT | CASSVGRERTEAFF
- | TRBJ2-3 | TRBV9 | - | TGTGCCAGCAGCGGGCCGGACTTTACATCCCTCACAGATACGCAGTATTTT | CASSGPDFTSLTDTQYF
once | TRBJ2-7 | TRBV29-1 | - | TGCAGCGTGGCAACAGGGTACTACGAGCAGTACTTC | CSVATGYYEQYF
- | TRBJ2-2 | TRBV20-1 | - | TGCAGTGCTAGATCAGTCAACACCGGGGAGCTGTTTTTT | CSARSVNTGELFF
- | TRBJ2-3 | TRBV7-2 | - | TGTGCCAGCAGCTTATCGGGGTCTTTGGATACGCAGTATTTT | CASSLSGSLDTQYF
- | TRBJ2-2 | TRBV29-1 | TRBD1 | TGCAGCGTTTATCAGGGGGTGAACACCGGGGAGCTGTTTTTT | CSVYQGVNTGELFF
- | TRBJ1-1 | TRBV7-9 | TRBD1 | TGTGCCAGCAGCTCCACAGGGGATGGCACTGAAGCTTTCTTT | CASSSTGDGTEAFF